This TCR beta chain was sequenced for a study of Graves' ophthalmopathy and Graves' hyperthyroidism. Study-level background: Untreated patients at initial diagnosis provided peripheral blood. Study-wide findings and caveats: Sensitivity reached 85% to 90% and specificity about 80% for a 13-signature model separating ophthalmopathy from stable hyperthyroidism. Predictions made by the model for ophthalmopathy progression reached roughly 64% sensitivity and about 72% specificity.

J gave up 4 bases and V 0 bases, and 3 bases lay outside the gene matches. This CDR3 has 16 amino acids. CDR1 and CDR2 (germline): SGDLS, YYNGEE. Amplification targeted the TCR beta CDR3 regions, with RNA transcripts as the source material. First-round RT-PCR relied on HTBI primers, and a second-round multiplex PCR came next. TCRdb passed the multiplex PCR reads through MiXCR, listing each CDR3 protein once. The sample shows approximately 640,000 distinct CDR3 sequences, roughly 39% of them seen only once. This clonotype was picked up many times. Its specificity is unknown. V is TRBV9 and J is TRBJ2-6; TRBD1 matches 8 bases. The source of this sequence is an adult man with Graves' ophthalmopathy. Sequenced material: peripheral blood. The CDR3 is CASSVGTGIGANVLTF. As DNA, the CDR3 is TGTGCCAGCAGCGTAGGGACAGGGATCGGGGCCAACGTCCTGACTTTC.